These T cell receptor beta chains were read from a single sample in a study of T cells expressing NK-cell markers. Reanalyzing the 5' RACE reads, TCRdb keeps one entry per CDR3 protein, without DNA. This repertoire includes about 460,000 distinct CDR3 sequences. The sample was blood T cells: a sorted CD56 or NKG2C T cell subset, CD4+ or CD8+ T cells, or bulk PBMC T cells (not recorded which). These TCRs come from a woman in her forties or fifties in good health. The CDR3 runs from the conserved cysteine through the conserved F or W.

cdr3_aa	j_call	v_call
CASAQGQGHSYEQYF	TRBJ2-7	TRBV12-5
CASRSGTANTGELFF	TRBJ2-2	TRBV7-8
CASSEMAESSYNEQFF	TRBJ2-1	TRBV6-1
CASSLASIGSSYEQYF	TRBJ2-7	TRBV12-3/TRBV12-4
CASSSGGGYEQYF	TRBJ2-7	TRBV7-3
CASSETGWELFF	TRBJ2-2	TRBV2
CSVDWASGRDTQYF	TRBJ2-3	TRBV29-1
CASSSGGQGTDTQYF	TRBJ2-3	TRBV5-1
CASTAGTGGYEQYF	TRBJ2-7	TRBV5-1
CASSPAGGSETQYF	TRBJ2-5	TRBV5-1